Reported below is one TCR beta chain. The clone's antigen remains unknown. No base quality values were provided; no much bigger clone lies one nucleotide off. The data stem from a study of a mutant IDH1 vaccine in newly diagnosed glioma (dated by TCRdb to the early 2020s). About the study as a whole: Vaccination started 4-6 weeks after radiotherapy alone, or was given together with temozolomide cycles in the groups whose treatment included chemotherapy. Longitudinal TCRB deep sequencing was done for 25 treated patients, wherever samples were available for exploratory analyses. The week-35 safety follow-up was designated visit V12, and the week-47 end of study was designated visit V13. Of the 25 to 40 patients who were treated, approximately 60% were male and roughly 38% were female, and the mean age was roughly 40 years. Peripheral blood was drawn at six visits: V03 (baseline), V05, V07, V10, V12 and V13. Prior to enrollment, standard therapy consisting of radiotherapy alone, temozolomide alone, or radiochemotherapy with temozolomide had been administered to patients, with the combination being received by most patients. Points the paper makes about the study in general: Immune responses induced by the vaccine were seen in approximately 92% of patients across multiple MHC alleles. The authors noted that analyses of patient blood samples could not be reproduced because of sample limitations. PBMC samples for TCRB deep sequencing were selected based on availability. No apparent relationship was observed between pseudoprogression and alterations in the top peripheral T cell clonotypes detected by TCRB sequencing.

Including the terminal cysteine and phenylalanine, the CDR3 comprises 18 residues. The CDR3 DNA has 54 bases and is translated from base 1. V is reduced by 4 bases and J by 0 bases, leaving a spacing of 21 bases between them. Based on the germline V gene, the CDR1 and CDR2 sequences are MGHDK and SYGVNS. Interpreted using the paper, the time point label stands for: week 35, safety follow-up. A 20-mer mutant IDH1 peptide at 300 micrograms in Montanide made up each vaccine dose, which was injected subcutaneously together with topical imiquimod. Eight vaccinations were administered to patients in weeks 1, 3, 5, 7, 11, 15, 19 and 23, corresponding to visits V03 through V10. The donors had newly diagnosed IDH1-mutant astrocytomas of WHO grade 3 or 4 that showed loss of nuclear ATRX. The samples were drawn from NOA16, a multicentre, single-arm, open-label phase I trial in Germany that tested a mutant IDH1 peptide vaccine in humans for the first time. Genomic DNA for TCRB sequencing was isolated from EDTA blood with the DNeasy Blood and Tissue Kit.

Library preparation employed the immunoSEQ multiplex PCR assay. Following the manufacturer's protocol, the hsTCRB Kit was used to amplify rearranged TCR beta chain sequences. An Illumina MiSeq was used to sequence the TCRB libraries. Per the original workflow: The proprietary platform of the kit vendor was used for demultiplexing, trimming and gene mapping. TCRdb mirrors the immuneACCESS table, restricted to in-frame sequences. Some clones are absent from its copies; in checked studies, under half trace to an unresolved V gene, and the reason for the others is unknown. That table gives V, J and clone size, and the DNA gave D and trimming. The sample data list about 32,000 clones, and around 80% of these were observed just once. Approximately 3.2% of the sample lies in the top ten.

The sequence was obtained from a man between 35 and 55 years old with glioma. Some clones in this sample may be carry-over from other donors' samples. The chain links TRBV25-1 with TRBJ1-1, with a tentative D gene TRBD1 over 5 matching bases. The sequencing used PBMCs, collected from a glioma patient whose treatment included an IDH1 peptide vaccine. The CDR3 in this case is CASSGILTGRFMNTEAFF. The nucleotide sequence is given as TGTGCCAGCAGTGGGATACTAACGGGGCGATTTATGAACACTGAAGCTTTCTTT.